These T cell receptor beta chains were read from a single sample in a study of blood T cell repertoires in COVID-19. The data were produced by immunoSEQ multiplex PCR, yet TCRdb's version contains in-frame clones alone and is incomplete. The sample carries 330,000 or so clones, over 70% recorded once. Sequencing input: PBMCs or T cells enriched from blood (not recorded which). Receptors were obtained from a man aged 25 to 45 who had recovered from COVID-19. The CDR3 runs from the conserved cysteine through the conserved F or W. The D gene is left open where the match is weak. The size of a clone is reported for some rows only, either as once, few or many, or as a class for expanded clones.

-	TRBV3-1/TRBV3-2	TRBD1	TRBJ2-2	CASSLQGVSSGELFF	TGTGCCAGCAGCCTACAGGGGGTTAGTTCCGGGGAGCTGTTTTTT
-	TRBV18	TRBD1	TRBJ1-6	CASSASYTGTGSPLHF	TGTGCCAGCTCAGCATCTTACACAGGGACAGGGTCACCCCTCCACTTT
-	TRBV10-3	TRBD1	TRBJ2-3	CASQSAGGADTQYF	TGTGCCTCCCAGTCAGCAGGGGGCGCAGATACGCAGTATTTT
-	TRBV19	-	TRBJ2-7	CASSIRQTDYEQYF	TGTGCCAGTAGTATTCGGCAGACAGATTACGAGCAGTACTTC
-	TRBV28	-	TRBJ1-1	CASSPLLSAQVASTEAFF	TGTGCCAGCAGCCCCCTCCTTTCAGCACAGGTGGCAAGCACTGAAGCTTTCTTT
-	TRBV2	-	TRBJ1-6	CASSGSTGINSPLHF	TGTGCCAGCAGTGGTAGTACAGGGATAAATTCACCCCTCCACTTT
-	TRBV25-1	TRBD1	TRBJ2-2	CASSDRGGTGELFF	TGTGCCAGCTCAGACAGGGGAGGTACCGGGGAGCTGTTTTTT
-	TRBV7-9	-	TRBJ1-3	CASSLAPAGSGNTIYF	TGTGCCAGCAGCTTAGCACCGGCAGGCTCTGGAAACACCATATATTTT
once	TRBV3-1/TRBV3-2	-	TRBJ1-5	CASSRQGGPNQPQHF	TGTGCCAGCAGCCGCCAGGGAGGTCCCAATCAGCCCCAGCATTTT
-	TRBV28	-	TRBJ1-5	CASSTDSNQPQHF	TGTGCCAGCAGTACCGACAGTAATCAGCCCCAGCATTTT
-	TRBV2	-	TRBJ1-1	CASSVTANTEAFF	TGTGCCAGCAGTGTCACAGCGAACACTGAAGCTTTCTTT
few	TRBV30	-	TRBJ1-1	CAWRAVVAEAFF	TGTGCCTGGAGAGCGGTTGTGGCTGAAGCTTTCTTT
-	TRBV6-5	-	TRBJ1-1	CASSYGQHTEAFF	TGTGCCAGCAGTTACGGGCAACACACTGAAGCTTTCTTT
-	TRBV11-3	TRBD1	TRBJ2-7	CASSLEQGAGEQYF	TGTGCCAGCAGCTTAGAACAGGGGGCAGGTGAGCAGTACTTC
-	TRBV10-1	TRBD1	TRBJ2-1	CASSDPGSDRLYNEQFF	TGCGCCAGCAGTGACCCAGGATCGGACAGGCTTTACAATGAGCAGTTCTTC
-	TRBV21-1	-	TRBJ1-2	CASSKAHWGQGVLSNYGYTF	TGTGCCAGCAGCAAAGCGCATTGGGGACAGGGCGTATTATCTAACTATGGCTACACCTTC